This T cell receptor beta chain was sequenced in a study of blood T cell repertoires in COVID-19. As for the study in general: Sites in the United States, Italy and Spain provided acute and convalescent COVID-19 samples.

The CDR3 is 15 residues long. The germline V gene encodes CDR1 SGHRS and CDR2 YFSETQ. V was trimmed by 0 bases and J by 6 bases, leaving 16 bases between them. Produced via immunoSEQ multiplex PCR; TCRdb's table is partial and in-frame only. The repertoire includes about 140,000 clones, roughly four fifths of them detected once, and 3.5% to 4.5% sits in the top ten. The rearrangement joins TRBV5-1 to TRBJ2-7; tentative D call: TRBD2 (6 bases). The TCR sequence derives from a woman aged 60-75 years with acute or convalescent COVID-19. The sequenced sample consisted of peripheral blood. The chain's CDR3 is CASSLEGRGSREQYF. The CDR3 DNA sequence: TGCGCCAGCAGCTTGGAAGGACGGGGGTCCCGCGAGCAGTACTTC.